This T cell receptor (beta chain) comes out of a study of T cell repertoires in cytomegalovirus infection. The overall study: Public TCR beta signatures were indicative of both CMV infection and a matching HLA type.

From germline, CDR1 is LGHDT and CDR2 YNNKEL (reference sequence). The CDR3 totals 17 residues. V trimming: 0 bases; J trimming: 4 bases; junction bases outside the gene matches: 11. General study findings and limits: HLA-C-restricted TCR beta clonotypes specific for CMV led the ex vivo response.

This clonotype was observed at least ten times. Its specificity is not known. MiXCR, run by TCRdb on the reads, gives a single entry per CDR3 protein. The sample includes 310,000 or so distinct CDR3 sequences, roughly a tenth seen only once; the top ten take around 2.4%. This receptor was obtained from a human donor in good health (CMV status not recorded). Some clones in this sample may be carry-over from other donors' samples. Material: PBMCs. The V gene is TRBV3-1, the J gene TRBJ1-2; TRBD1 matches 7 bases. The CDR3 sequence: CASSQEGYRGGSYGYTF. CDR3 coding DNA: TGTGCCAGCAGCCAAGAAGGTTACAGGGGAGGAAGCTATGGCTACACCTTC.